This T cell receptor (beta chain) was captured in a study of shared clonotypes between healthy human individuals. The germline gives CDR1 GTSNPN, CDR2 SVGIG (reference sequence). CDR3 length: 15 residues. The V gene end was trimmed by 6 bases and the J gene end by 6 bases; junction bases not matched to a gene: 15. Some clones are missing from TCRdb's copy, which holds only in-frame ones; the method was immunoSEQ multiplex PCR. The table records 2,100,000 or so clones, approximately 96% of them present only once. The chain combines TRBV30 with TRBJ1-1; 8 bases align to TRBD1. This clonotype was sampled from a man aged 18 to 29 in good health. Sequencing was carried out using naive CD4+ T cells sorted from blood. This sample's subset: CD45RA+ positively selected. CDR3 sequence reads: CACKTRTGIGSEAFF. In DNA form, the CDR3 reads TGTGCCTGCAAAACCCGGACAGGGATAGGCTCTGAAGCTTTCTTT.